The entry that follows covers one T cell receptor (beta chain) sequence. Its target is unknown. The record originates from a study of cytomegalovirus exposure and HLA in healthy donors. Background on the study: Unique TCRs from HLA-typed donors, 65 million to 85 million of them, were held in an early data release.

Germline CDR1 reads MNHNY; CDR2 reads SVGAGI (reference sequence). This CDR3 comprises 12 residues. V was shortened by 0 bases and J by 4 bases, with 4 bases between the two germline ends. Researchers ran the PCR with 60 Vbeta and 13 Jbeta primers. How the authors handled the data: In a later analysis, around 12 million of 65 million to 90 million unique beta chains occurred in at least two donors. Measured with immunoSEQ multiplex PCR; TCRdb has only the in-frame clones, and not every one. Clone size and the V and J calls come from that table; the DNA yielded D and trimming. The sample consists of 150,000 to 200,000 clones, about 65% of them appearing once. Points from the study as a whole: It is likely that the observed cluster of highly shared sequence variants was a sequencing artifact. Follow-up analysis later connected one missense variant in DCLRE1C with trimming of TCR beta V- and J-genes.

Material for sequencing was PBMCs. This clonotype was sampled from a woman younger than 45 in good health and CMV-seronegative. This rearrangement joins TRBV6-6 to TRBJ2-7; D is uncertain. In nucleotides, the CDR3 is TGTGCCAGCAGTTACTCGAGTTACGAGCAGTACTTC. Translated: CASSYSSYEQYF.